A selection of T cell receptor beta chains follows, all from one sample in a study of blood T cell repertoires in COVID-19. Data came from immunoSEQ multiplex PCR; TCRdb stores just in-frame clones and leaves some out. Among some 180,000 clones listed, 75% to 90% were seen once. Material: peripheral blood. These TCRs come from a woman aged 55-75 years with acute or convalescent COVID-19. CDR3s include the opening cysteine and the closing phenylalanine or tryptophan. D genes are given only for firm matches. The size entry is marked missing in some rows and otherwise reads once, few, many or a size class.

CASSLYNGGSDTF	TGTGCCAGCAGTCTCTATAATGGAGGCTCGGACACCTTC	.	.	TRBV12-3/TRBV12-4	TRBJ1-2
CASSTGTGGVDEQFF	TGTGCCAGTAGTACCGGGACAGGGGGTGTGGATGAGCAGTTCTTC	TRBD1	.	TRBV19	TRBJ2-1
CASSVAAGQDSPLHF	TGTGCCAGCAGCGTAGCGGCAGGCCAGGATTCACCCCTCCACTTT	.	.	TRBV9	TRBJ1-6
CASRSGPNQPQHF	TGTGCCAGTAGATCGGGTCCCAATCAGCCCCAGCATTTT	.	.	TRBV19	TRBJ1-5
CASSEALGQTYGYTF	TGTGCCAGCAGTGAAGCCCTTGGACAGACCTATGGCTACACCTTC	.	.	TRBV6-1	TRBJ1-2
CASRFHIAGSYNEQFF	TGTGCCAGCAGGTTCCATATAGCGGGCTCCTACAATGAGCAGTTCTTC	TRBD2	once	TRBV6-9	TRBJ2-1
CASSSQGLAGANEQFF	TGTGCCAGCAGTTCTCAAGGACTAGCGGGAGCTAATGAGCAGTTCTTC	TRBD2	.	TRBV7-3	TRBJ2-1
CASSKDRVGDTQYF	TGCGCCAGCAGCAAGGACAGGGTAGGAGATACGCAGTATTTT	TRBD1	once	TRBV5-1	TRBJ2-3
CASSVGGVVTEAFF	TGTGCCAGCAGCGTAGGTGGAGTAGTCACTGAAGCTTTCTTT	.	.	TRBV9	TRBJ1-1
CASSSAAGETYEQYF	TGTGCCAGCAGCTCCGCTGCGGGAGAGACCTACGAGCAGTACTTC	TRBD2	.	TRBV7-8	TRBJ2-7
CSAKHNEQFF	TGCAGTGCCAAGCACAATGAGCAGTTCTTC	.	once	TRBV20-1	TRBJ2-1
CASSPGTRFWETQYF	TGTGCCAGCAGCCCCGGGACTAGGTTTTGGGAGACCCAGTACTTC	TRBD2	.	TRBV14	TRBJ2-5
CSVGAGSNYGYTF	TGCAGCGTTGGGGCAGGTTCTAACTATGGCTACACCTTC	.	.	TRBV29-1	TRBJ1-2
CATSKGTDEAFF	TGTGCCACCAGCAAAGGGACAGATGAAGCTTTCTTT	TRBD1	once	TRBV15	TRBJ1-1
CASSHLGQGAYEQYF	TGTGCCAGCAGCCACCTGGGACAAGGAGCCTACGAGCAGTACTTC	.	.	TRBV14	TRBJ2-7
CASSLDLSGLGSYNEQFF	TGTGCCAGCAGCTTAGATCTCTCTGGACTAGGAAGCTACAATGAGCAGTTCTTC	TRBD2	.	TRBV11-2	TRBJ2-1
CAAREASDGEQYF	TGTGCCGCCCGGGAGGCTAGCGATGGGGAGCAGTACTTC	TRBD2	.	TRBV6-5	TRBJ2-7
CASSFRGGSNQPQHF	TGTGCCAGCAGTTTTCGGGGAGGGAGCAATCAGCCCCAGCATTTT	.	.	TRBV28	TRBJ1-5
CASSRRQVSETQYF	TGTGCCAGCTCACGTCGACAGGTTTCAGAGACCCAGTACTTC	.	.	TRBV18	TRBJ2-5
CASSIANLGSSGNTIYF	TGCGCCAGCAGTATCGCTAATTTGGGGAGCTCTGGAAACACCATATATTTT	.	.	TRBV5-1	TRBJ1-3
CASSQVFIGQNTEAFF	TGCGCCAGCAGCCAAGTTTTTATTGGGCAGAACACTGAAGCTTTCTTT	.	few	TRBV4-1	TRBJ1-1
CASSLMGPRGTGELFF	TGTGCCAGCAGCTTAATGGGGCCCAGGGGGACCGGGGAGCTGTTTTTT	TRBD1	.	TRBV7-3	TRBJ2-2
CASSLGQGGLNTEAFF	TGTGCCAGCAGCTTAGGACAGGGGGGTCTGAACACTGAAGCTTTCTTT	TRBD1	.	TRBV7-3	TRBJ1-1
CATSRDIGSEQFF	TGTGCCACCAGCAGAGATATAGGGAGTGAGCAGTTCTTC	.	.	TRBV15	TRBJ2-1
CAWRRDRGSGSPLHF	TGTGCCTGGAGACGGGACAGGGGGTCCGGCTCACCCCTCCACTTT	TRBD1	.	TRBV30	TRBJ1-6
CASSQNGGWDTIYF	TGTGCCAGCTCACAAAACGGGGGATGGGACACCATATATTTT	.	.	TRBV18	TRBJ1-3
CATSERQGNTGELFF	TGTGCCACCAGTGAAAGACAGGGGAACACCGGGGAGCTGTTTTTT	TRBD1	many	TRBV24-1	TRBJ2-2
CASRPPGYNQPQHF	TGTGCCAGCCGACCACCAGGTTACAATCAGCCCCAGCATTTT	.	.	TRBV19	TRBJ1-5
CASSLWSGSGNQPQHF	TGTGCCAGCAGTTTATGGAGCGGGAGTGGCAATCAGCCCCAGCATTTT	.	.	TRBV27	TRBJ1-5
CASSQEDRPYGYTF	TGTGCCAGCAGCCAAGAAGACAGACCGTATGGCTACACCTTC	.	.	TRBV4-2	TRBJ1-2
CASSSRFTDTQYF	TGTGCCAGCAGCTCGCGGTTCACAGATACGCAGTATTTT	.	.	TRBV7-2	TRBJ2-3
CASSRRRESTDTQYF	TGTGCCAGCTCAAGGCGGCGGGAGAGCACAGATACGCAGTATTTT	TRBD2	.	TRBV7-9	TRBJ2-3
CASSLAGGFETQYF	TGTGCCAGCAGCTTAGCGGGAGGGTTTGAGACCCAGTACTTC	TRBD2	.	TRBV5-6	TRBJ2-5
CATSPVGQFF	TGTGCCACCTCACCGGTTGGGCAGTTCTTC	.	.	TRBV6-5	TRBJ2-1
CASSVGASGRDFPDTQYF	TGTGCCAGCAGCGTAGGGGCTAGCGGGAGAGATTTCCCAGATACGCAGTATTTT	TRBD2	few	TRBV9	TRBJ2-3
CASSLYRDRPYGYTF	TGCGCCAGCAGCTTGTATCGGGACAGGCCCTATGGCTACACCTTC	TRBD1	.	TRBV5-1	TRBJ1-2
CASSQGQLNEQFF	TGTGCCAGTAGTCAGGGACAGCTTAATGAGCAGTTCTTC	TRBD1	.	TRBV19	TRBJ2-1
CASGLDGGRAFF	TGTGCTAGTGGTTTGGACGGGGGTAGGGCTTTCTTT	.	.	TRBV12-5	TRBJ1-1
CSVSLGSAIVYTF	TGCAGCGTTAGTCTAGGGAGCGCAATAGTCTACACCTTC	.	.	TRBV29-1	TRBJ1-2
CASSPGVRGRNTEAFF	TGTGCCAGCAGTCCAGGGGTCCGGGGAAGGAACACTGAAGCTTTCTTT	.	.	TRBV7-3	TRBJ1-1
CASSQGPKVWLAGVRYNEQFF	TGCGCCAGCAGCCAAGGCCCTAAAGTGTGGCTAGCGGGAGTGCGTTACAATGAGCAGTTCTTC	TRBD2	.	TRBV4-1	TRBJ2-1
CASIRGRGETEAFF	TGTGCCAGTATTAGGGGCAGGGGGGAGACTGAAGCTTTCTTT	TRBD1	.	TRBV19	TRBJ1-1
CASGPGQVIQETQYF	TGTGCTAGTGGCCCGGGACAGGTAATCCAAGAGACCCAGTACTTC	TRBD1	.	TRBV12-5	TRBJ2-5
CASRVAGGPETQYF	TGTGCCAGCAGAGTGGCGGGAGGTCCCGAGACCCAGTACTTC	TRBD2	.	TRBV6-5	TRBJ2-5
CATSDPGVTEAFF	TGTGCCACCAGTGACCCAGGGGTTACTGAAGCTTTCTTT	.	.	TRBV24-1	TRBJ1-1
CASSFDRLISGNTIYF	TGTGCCAGTAGTTTCGACAGGTTAATCTCTGGAAACACCATATATTTT	.	.	TRBV19	TRBJ1-3
CASSANPGLPERLFF	TGTGCCAGCAGTGCCAATCCGGGACTCCCAGAAAGGCTGTTTTTT	.	.	TRBV6-4	TRBJ2-2
CASSKVFIPGQGDFGNQPQHF	TGTGCCAGCAGCAAAGTTTTTATTCCGGGACAGGGCGATTTCGGCAATCAGCCCCAGCATTTT	.	.	TRBV21-1	TRBJ1-5
CASSLSVGGFYTGELFF	TGTGCCAGCAGTTTATCGGTGGGGGGGTTTTACACCGGGGAGCTGTTTTTT	TRBD2	.	TRBV27	TRBJ2-2
CASSYPGAPDTQYF	TGTGCCAGCAGTTACCCAGGTGCTCCAGATACGCAGTATTTT	.	.	TRBV6-5	TRBJ2-3
CASSPTSDRADRNTEAFF	TGCGCCAGCAGCCCAACATCGGACAGGGCGGACCGGAACACTGAAGCTTTCTTT	TRBD1	.	TRBV4-1	TRBJ1-1
CASSTAGGPGEQFF	TGTGCCAGCAGTACAGCGGGAGGGCCCGGTGAGCAGTTCTTC	TRBD2	.	TRBV6-5	TRBJ2-1
CASSSPRGLPGNTIYF	TGTGCCAGCAGCTCTCCAAGGGGGCTCCCTGGAAACACCATATATTTT	TRBD1	.	TRBV3-1/TRBV3-2	TRBJ1-3